The clone carrying this T cell receptor beta chain was found a few times. The target antigen is unknown. This sample is part of a study of cytomegalovirus exposure and HLA in healthy donors. Study-wide findings and caveats: Later analysis found that TCR beta chains associated with HLA were more clonally expanded than other, equally common chains.

Primers: 60 Vbeta forward and 13 Jbeta reverse. Some clones are missing from TCRdb's copy, which holds only in-frame ones; the method was immunoSEQ multiplex PCR. The sample lists 100,000 to 150,000 clones; 73% were seen once. The sample comprised PBMCs. The sequence derives from a man between 60 and 75 years old in good health and CMV-seropositive.

The CDR3 nucleotides are TGTGCCAGCTCACCTGGGACACCCTCTTACACCGGGGAGCTGTTTTTT. It is translated as CASSPGTPSYTGELFF. This sequence joins TRBV18 and TRBJ2-2; D is possibly TRBD1 (6 bases). The V gene lost 3 bases and the J gene lost 3 bases, with 14 bases spanning the gap. CDR3 length equals 16 residues. Looked up from germline, CDR1 is KGHSH and CDR2 is LQKENI.